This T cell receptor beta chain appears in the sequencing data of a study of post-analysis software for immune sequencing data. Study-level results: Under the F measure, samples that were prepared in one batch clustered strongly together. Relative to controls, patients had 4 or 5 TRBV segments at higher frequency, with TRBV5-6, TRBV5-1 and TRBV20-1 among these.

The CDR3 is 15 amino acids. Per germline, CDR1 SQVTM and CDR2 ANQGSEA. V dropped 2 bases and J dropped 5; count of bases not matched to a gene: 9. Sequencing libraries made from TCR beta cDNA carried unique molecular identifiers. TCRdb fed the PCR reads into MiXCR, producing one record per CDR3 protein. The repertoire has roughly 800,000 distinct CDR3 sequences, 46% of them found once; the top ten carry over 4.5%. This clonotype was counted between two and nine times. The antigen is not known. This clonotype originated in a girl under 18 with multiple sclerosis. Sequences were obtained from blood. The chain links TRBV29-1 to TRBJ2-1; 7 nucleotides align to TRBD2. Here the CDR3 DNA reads TGCAGCGTTGAACCGGGACTACCCCAGAACAATGAGCAGTTCTTC. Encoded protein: CSVEPGLPQNNEQFF.